The T cell receptor (beta chain) under discussion was sequenced for a study of tumor-infiltrating lymphocytes in primary liver carcinoma. Study-level information: Sample yields of productive TCRbeta reads, ranging from roughly 3.5 to 8 million, were similar across tissue types.

The CDR3 covers 11 residues. Germline CDR1 and CDR2: MDHEN and SYDVKM. Deletions cut 7 bases from V and 3 bases from J, with 4 bases between. The study co-extracted DNA and RNA from approximately 20-30 mg of unsorted bulk tissue. Patients carried chronic HBV infection without prior treatment. Five distinct regions per tumor were sampled. Total RNA (approximately 0.5 ug) served as template for TCR beta cDNA synthesis primed by a constant-region primer. Slightly modified ARM-PCR with three nested multiplex PCR rounds yielded TCR beta libraries. Two initial PCR rounds of roughly 10 cycles each paired TRBV1-TRBV30 forward primers with a C-beta reverse primer. TCRdb ran MiXCR on the multiplex PCR reads and lists one entry per CDR3 protein. The sample lists 90,000 to 100,000 distinct CDR3 sequences, around 63% occurring once.

V gene TRBV28 combines with J gene TRBJ2-1; D is unresolved. The clonotype originates from a woman in her sixties or seventies with primary liver carcinoma and hepatitis B virus infection. Sequenced input: liver tumor tissue from sampling region 5. The subset denotes: tumor region T5, tumor centre. The CDR3 loop reads CASTNYNEQFF. As DNA, the CDR3 is TGTGCCAGCACAAACTACAATGAGCAGTTCTTC.